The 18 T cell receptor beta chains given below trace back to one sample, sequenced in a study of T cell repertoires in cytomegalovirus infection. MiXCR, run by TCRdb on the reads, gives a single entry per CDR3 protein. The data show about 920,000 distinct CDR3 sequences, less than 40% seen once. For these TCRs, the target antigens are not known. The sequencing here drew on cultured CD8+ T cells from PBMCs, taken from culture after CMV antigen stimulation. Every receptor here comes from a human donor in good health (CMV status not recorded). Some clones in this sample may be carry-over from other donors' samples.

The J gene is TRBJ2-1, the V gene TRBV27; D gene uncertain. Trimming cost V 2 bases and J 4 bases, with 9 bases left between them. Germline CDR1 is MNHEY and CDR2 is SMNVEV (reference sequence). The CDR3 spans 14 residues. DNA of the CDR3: TGTGCCAGCAGTTTAATGGATAGTTACAATGAGCAGTTCTTC. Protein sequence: CASSLMDSYNEQFF.

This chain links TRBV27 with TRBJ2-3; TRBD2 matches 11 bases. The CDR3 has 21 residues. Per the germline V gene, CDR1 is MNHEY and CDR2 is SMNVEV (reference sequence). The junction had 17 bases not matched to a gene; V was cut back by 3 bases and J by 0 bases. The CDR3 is CASSLTLGLAGGPTSTDTQYF. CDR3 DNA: TGTGCCAGCAGTTTGACCCTCGGCTTAGCGGGGGGGCCGACTAGCACAGATACGCAGTATTTT.

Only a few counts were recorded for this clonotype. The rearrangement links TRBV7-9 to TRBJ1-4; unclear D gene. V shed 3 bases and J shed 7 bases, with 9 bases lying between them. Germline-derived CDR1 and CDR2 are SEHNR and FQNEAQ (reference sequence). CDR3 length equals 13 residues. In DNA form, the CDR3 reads TGTGCCAGCAGCTTCCGGGGAGGTGAAAAACTGTTTTTT. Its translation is CASSFRGGEKLFF. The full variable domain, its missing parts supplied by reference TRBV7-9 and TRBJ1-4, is DTGVSQNPRHKITKRGQNVTFRCDPISEHNRLYWYRQTLGQGPEFLTYFQNEAQLEKSRLLSDRFSAERPKGSFSTLEIQRTEQGDSAMYLCASSFRGGEKLFFGSGTQLSVL.

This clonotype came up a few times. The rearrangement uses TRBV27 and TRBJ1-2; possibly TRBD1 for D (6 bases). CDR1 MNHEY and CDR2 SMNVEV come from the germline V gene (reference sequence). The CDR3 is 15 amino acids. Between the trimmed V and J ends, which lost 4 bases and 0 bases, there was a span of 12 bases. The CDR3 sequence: CASSSRGAANYGYTF. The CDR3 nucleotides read TGTGCCAGCAGTTCCCGGGGGGCCGCTAACTATGGCTACACCTTC.

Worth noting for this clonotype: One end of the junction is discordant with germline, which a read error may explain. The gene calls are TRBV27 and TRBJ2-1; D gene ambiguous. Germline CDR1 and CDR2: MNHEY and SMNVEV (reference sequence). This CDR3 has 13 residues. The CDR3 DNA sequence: TGTGCGAGCATAGGGTTCTCCTACAATGAGCAGTTCTTC. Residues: CASIGFSYNEQFF.

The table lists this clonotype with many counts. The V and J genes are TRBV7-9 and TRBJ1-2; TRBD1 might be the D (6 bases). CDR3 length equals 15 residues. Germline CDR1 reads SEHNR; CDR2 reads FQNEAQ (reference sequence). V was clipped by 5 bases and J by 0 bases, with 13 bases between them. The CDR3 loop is CASSPTGTTNYGYTF. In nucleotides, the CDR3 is TGTGCCAGCAGCCCGACCGGGACAACTAACTATGGCTACACCTTC.

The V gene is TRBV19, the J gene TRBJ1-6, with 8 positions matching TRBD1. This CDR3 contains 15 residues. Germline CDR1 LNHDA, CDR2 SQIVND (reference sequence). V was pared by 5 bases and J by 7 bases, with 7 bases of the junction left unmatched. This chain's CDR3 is CASSLVGQANSPLHF. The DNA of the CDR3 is TGTGCCAGTAGTCTCGTGGGACAGGCGAATTCACCCCTCCACTTT.

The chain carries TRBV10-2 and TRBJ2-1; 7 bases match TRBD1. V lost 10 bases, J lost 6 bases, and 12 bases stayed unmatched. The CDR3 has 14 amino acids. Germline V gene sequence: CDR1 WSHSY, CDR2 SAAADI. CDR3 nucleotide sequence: TGCGCCACTACACCACAGGGGTCGTTCAATGAGCAGTTCTTC. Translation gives CATTPQGSFNEQFF.

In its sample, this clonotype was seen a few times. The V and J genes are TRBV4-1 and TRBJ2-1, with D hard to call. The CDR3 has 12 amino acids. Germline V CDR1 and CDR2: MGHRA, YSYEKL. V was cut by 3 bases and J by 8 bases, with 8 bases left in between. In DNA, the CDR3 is TGCGCCAGCAGCCATTATTTCGATGAGCAGTTCTTC. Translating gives CASSHYFDEQFF.

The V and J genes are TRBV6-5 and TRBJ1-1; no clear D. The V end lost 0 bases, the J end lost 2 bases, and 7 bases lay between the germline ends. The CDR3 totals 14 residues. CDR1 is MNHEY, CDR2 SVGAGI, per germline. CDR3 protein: CASSYSADNTEAFF. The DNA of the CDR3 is TGTGCCAGCAGTTACTCGGCGGACAACACTGAAGCTTTCTTT.

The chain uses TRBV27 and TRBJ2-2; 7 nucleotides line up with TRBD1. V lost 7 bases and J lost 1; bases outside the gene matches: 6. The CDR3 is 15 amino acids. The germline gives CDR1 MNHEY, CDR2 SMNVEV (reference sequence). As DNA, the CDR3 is TGTGCCAGCAAGCCCAGGGACAGGAACACCGGGGAGCTGTTTTTT. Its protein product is CASKPRDRNTGELFF.

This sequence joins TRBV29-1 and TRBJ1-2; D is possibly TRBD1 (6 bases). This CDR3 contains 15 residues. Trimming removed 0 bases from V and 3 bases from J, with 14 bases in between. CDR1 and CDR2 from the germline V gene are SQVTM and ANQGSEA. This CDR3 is CSVEDRGGSDYGYTF. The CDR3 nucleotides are TGCAGCGTTGAAGATAGGGGGGGCAGCGACTATGGCTACACCTTC.

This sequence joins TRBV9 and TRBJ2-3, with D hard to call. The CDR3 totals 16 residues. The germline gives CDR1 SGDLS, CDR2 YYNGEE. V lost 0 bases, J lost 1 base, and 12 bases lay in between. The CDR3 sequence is CASSVVLDSGTDTQYF. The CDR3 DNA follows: TGTGCCAGCAGCGTAGTTCTCGACTCGGGCACAGATACGCAGTATTTT.

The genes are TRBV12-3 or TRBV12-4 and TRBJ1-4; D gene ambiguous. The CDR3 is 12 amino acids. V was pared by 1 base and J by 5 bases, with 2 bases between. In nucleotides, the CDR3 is TGTGCCAGCAGTTTAGTAAATGAAAAACTGTTTTTT. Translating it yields CASSLVNEKLFF.

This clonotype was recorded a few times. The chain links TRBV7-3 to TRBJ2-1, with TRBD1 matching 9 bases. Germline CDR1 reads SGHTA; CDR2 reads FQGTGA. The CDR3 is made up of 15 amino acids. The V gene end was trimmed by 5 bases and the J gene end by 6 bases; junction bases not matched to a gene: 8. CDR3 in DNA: TGTGCCAGCAGCCTCCGGGACAGGGATTTCAATGAGCAGTTCTTC. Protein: CASSLRDRDFNEQFF.

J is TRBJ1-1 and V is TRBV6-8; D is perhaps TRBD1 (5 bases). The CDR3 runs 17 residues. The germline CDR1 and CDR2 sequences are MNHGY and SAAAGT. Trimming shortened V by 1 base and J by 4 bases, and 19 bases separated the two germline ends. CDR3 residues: CASSYFSGGPGSTEAFF. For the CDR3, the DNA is TGTGCCAGCAGTTACTTCAGCGGGGGACCCGGGTCCACTGAAGCTTTCTTT.

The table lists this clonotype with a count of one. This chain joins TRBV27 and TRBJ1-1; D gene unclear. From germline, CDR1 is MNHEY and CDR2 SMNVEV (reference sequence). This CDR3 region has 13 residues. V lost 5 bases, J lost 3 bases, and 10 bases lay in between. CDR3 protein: CASSLMKDTEAFF. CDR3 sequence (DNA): TGTGCCAGCAGTCTTATGAAAGACACTGAAGCTTTCTTT.

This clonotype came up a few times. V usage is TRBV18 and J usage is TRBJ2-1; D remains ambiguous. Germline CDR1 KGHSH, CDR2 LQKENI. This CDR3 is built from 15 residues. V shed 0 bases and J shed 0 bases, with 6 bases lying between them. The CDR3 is CASSPPASSYNEQFF. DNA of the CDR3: TGTGCCAGCTCACCACCCGCCAGCTCCTACAATGAGCAGTTCTTC. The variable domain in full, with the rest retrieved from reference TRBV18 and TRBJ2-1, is NAGVMQNPRHLVRRRGQEARLRCSPMKGHSHVYWYRQLPEEGLKFMVYLQKENIIDESGMPKERFSAEFPKEGPSILRIQQVVRGDSAAYFCASSPPASSYNEQFFGPGTRLTVL.